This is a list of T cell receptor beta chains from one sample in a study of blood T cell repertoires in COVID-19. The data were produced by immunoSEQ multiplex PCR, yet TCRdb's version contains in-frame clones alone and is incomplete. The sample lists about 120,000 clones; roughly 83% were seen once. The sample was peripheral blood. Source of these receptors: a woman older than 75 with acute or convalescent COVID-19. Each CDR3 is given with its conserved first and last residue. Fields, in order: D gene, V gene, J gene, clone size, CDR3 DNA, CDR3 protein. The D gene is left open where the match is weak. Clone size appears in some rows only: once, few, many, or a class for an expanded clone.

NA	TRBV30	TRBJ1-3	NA	TGTGCCTGGAAGGGGGTTGGAAACACCATATATTTT	CAWKGVGNTIYF
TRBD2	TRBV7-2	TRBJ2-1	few	TGTGCCAGCAGCTTAGAATTGACTAGCACACTGAACTACAATGAGCAGTTCTTC	CASSLELTSTLNYNEQFF
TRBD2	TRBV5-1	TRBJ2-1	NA	TGCGCCAGCAGCACCTCACTAGCGGGAGTACTCAATGAGCAGTTCTTC	CASSTSLAGVLNEQFF
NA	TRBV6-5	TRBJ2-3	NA	TGTGCCAGCAACGTACAGCAAGATACGCAGTATTTT	CASNVQQDTQYF
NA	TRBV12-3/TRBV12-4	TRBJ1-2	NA	TGTGCCAGCAGTTTAGGGGGAGGGGGGCCCATCTACTTC	CASSLGGGGPIYF
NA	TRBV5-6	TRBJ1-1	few	TGTGCCAGCAGCTTCCCGGGGTGGAGCACTGAAGCTTTCTTT	CASSFPGWSTEAFF
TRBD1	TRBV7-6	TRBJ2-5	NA	TGTGCCAGCAGCCCCCCCCCGGACAGGGGATGGGAACAAGAGACCCAGTACTTC	CASSPPPDRGWEQETQYF
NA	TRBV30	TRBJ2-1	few	TGTGCCTGGAGCGGAGGTGGGTACAATGAGCAGTTCTTC	CAWSGGGYNEQFF
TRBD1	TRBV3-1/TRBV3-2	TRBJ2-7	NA	TGTGCCAGCAGCCATGCAACCGGGACAGTCTACGAGCAGTACTTC	CASSHATGTVYEQYF
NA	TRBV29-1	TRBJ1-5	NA	TGCAGCGCATCGGCGGGGGACGATGATCAGCCCCAGCATTTT	CSASAGDDDQPQHF
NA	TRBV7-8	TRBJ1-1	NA	TGTGCCAGCAGCTTAGTTTCAGGGATATTGAACACTGAAGCTTTCTTT	CASSLVSGILNTEAFF
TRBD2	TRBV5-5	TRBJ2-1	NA	TGTGCCAGCAGCACCCAGATACCTGGACTAGCGGGCAATGAGCAGTTCTTC	CASSTQIPGLAGNEQFF
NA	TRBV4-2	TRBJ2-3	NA	TGTGCCAGCAGCCCTGTGACAGCCAAGGGCCCAGCATTTACAGATACGCAGTATTTT	CASSPVTAKGPAFTDTQYF
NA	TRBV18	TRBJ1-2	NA	TGTGCCAGCTCACCGACACCGACTAACTATGGCTACACCTTC	CASSPTPTNYGYTF
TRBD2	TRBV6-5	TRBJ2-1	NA	TGTGCCAGCAGTTACTCCTCTAGCGGGGGGGCGTATGAGCAGTTCTTC	CASSYSSSGGAYEQFF
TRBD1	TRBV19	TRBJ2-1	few	TGTGCCAGTAGTACGCCGGGACAGGGTATGTTCTTC	CASSTPGQGMFF
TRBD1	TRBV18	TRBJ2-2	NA	TGTGCCAGCTCCCTCGGACAGGGCTACACCGGGGAGCTGTTTTTT	CASSLGQGYTGELFF